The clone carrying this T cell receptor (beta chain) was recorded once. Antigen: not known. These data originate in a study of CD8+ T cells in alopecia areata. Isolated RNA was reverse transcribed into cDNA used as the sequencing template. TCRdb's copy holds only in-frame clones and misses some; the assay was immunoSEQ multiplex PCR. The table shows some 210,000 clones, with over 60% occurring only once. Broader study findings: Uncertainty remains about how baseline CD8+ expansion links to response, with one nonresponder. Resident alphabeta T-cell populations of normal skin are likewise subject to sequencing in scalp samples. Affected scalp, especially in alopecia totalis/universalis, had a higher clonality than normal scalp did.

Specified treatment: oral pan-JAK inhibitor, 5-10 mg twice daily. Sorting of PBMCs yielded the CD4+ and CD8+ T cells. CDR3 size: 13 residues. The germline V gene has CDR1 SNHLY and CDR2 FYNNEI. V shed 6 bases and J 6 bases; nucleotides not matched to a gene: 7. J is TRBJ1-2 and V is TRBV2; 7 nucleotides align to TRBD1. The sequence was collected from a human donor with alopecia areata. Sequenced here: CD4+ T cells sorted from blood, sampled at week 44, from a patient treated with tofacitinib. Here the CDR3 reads CASSDRDEHGYTF. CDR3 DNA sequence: TGTGCCAGCAGCGACAGGGATGAACATGGCTACACCTTC.